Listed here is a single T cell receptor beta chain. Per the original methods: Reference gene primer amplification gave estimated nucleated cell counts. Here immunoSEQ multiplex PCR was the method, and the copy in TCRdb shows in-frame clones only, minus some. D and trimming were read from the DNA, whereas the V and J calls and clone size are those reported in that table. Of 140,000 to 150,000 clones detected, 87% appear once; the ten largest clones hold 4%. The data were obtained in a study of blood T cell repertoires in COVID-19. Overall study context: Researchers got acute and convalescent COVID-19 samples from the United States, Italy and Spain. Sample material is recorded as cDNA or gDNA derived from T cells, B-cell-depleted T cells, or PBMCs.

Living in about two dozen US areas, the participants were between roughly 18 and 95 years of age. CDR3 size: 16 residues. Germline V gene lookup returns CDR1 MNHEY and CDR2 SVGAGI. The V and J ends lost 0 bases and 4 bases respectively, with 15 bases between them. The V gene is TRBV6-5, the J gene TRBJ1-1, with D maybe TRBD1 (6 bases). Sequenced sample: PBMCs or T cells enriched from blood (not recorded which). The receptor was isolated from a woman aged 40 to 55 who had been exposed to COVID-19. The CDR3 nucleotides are TGTGCCAGCAGTTACTCACGGACAGCGCCAGCCACTGAAGCTTTCTTT. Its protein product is CASSYSRTAPATEAFF.